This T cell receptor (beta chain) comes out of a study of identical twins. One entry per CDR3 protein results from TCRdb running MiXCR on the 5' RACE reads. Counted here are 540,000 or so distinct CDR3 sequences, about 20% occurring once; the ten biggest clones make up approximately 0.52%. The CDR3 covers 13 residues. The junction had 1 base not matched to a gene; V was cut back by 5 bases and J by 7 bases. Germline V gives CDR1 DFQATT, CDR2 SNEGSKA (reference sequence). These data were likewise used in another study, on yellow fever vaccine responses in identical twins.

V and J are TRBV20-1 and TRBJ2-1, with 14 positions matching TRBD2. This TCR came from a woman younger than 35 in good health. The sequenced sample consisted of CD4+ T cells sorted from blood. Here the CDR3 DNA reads TGCAGTGCTGGGACTAGCGGGAGAAATGAGCAGTTCTTC. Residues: CSAGTSGRNEQFF.